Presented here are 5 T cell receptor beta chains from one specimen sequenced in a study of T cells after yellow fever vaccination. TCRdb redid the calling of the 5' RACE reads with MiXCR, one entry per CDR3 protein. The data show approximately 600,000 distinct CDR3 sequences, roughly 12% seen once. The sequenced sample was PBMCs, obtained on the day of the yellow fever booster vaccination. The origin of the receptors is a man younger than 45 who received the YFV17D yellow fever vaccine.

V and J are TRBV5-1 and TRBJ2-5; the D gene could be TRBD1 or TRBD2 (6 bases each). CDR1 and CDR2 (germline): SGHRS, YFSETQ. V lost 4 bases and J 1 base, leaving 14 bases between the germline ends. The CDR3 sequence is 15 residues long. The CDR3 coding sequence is TGCGCCAGCAGCCCAGGGGCGGGAACCCAAGAGACCCAGTACTTC. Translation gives CASSPGAGTQETQYF.

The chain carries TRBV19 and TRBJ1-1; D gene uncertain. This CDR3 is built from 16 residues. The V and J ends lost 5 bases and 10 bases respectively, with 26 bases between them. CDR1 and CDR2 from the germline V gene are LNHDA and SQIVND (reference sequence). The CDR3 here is CASSLRQPRQGRRAFF. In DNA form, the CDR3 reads TGTGCCAGTAGTCTGCGACAACCTCGACAAGGGCGTAGAGCTTTCTTT.

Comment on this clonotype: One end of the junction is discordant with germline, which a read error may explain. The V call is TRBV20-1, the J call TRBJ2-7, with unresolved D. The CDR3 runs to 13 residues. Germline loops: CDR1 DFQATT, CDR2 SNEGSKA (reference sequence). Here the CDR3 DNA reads TGCAGTGCTAGACCCGGAATCTCCTACGAGCGGTACTTC. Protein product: CSARPGISYERYF.

The CDR3 here is CASTRTGSYEQYF. The CDR3 DNA is TGTGCCAGCACCCGGACAGGGTCCTACGAGCAGTACTTC. V usage is TRBV6-2 or TRBV6-3 and J usage is TRBJ2-7; 8 nucleotides align to TRBD1. The CDR3 is 13 residues long. The germline CDR1 and CDR2 sequences are MNHEY and SVGEGT. The ends lost 7 bases at V and 1 base at J; junction bases unmatched: 3.

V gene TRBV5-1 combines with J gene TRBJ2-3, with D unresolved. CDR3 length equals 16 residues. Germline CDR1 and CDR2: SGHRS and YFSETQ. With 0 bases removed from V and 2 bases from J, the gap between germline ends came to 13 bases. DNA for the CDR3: TGCGCCAGCAGCTTGGCCCTCTGGCGTAACACAGATACGCAGTATTTT. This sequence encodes CASSLALWRNTDTQYF.